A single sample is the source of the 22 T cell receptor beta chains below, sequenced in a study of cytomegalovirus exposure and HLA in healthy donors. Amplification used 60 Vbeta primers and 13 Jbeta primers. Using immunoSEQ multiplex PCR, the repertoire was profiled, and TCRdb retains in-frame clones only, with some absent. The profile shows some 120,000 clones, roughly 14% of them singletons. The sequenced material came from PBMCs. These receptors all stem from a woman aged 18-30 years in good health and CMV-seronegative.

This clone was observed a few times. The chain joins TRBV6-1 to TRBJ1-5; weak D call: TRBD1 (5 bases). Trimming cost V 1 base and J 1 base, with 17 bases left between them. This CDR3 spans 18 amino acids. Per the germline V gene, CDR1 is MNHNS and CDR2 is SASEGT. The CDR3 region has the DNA TGTGCCAGCAGTGAAGGGTCAGGAGGGGAACTAAGCAATCAGCCCCAGCATTTT. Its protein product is CASSEGSGGELSNQPQHF.

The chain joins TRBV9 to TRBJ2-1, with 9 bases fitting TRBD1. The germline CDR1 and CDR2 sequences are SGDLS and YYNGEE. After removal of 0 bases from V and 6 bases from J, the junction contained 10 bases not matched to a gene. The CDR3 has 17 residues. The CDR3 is CASSVATLGTGTNEQFF. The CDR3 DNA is TGTGCCAGCAGCGTAGCTACTTTAGGGACAGGGACCAATGAGCAGTTCTTC.

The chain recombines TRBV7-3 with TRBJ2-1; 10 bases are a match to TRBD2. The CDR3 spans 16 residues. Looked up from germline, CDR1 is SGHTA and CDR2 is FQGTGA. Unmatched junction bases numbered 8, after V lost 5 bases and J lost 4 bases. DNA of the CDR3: TGTGCCAGCAGCCGGTCCGCAGCGGGAGGGTACAATGAGCAGTTCTTC. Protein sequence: CASSRSAAGGYNEQFF.

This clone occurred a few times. The CDR3 DNA is TGTGCCAGCAGCATGCCGGGACTAGAAGAGACCCAGTACTTC. The encoded protein is CASSMPGLEETQYF. The chain couples TRBV5-4 to TRBJ2-5; 8 bases align to TRBD2. The CDR3 totals 14 residues. Germline CDR1 SGHNT, CDR2 YYREEE (reference sequence). Losses at the gene ends were 4 bases for V and 3 bases for J; bases not matched to a gene: 5.

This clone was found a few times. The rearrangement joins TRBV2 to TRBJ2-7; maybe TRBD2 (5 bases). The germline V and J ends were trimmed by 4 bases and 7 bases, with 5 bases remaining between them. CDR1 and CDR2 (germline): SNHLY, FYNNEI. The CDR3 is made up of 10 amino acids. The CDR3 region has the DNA TGTGCCAGCAGTGGGACTGAGCAGTACTTC. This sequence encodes CASSGTEQYF.

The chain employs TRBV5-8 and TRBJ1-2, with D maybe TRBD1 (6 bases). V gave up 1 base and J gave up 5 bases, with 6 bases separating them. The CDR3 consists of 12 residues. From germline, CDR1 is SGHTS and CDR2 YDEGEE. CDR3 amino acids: CASSLRGYGYTF. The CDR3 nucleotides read TGTGCCAGCAGCTTGAGGGGGTATGGCTACACCTTC.

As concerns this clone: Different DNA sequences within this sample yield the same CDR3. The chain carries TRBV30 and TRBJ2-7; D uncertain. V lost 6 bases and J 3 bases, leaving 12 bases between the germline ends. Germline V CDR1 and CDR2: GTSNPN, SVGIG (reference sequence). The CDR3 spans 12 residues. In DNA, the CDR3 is TGTGCCTGCATCGCTAATGGCTACGAGCAGTACTTC. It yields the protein CACIANGYEQYF.

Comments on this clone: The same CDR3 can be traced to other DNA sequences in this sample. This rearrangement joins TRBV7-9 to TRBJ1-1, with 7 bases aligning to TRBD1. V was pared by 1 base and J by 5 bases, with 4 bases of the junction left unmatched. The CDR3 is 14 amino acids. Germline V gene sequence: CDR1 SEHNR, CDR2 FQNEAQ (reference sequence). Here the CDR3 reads CASSLVGQATEAFF. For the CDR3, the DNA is TGTGCCAGCAGCTTAGTAGGACAGGCGACTGAAGCTTTCTTT. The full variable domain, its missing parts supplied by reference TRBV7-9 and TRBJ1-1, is DTGVSQNPRHKITKRGQNVTFRCDPISEHNRLYWYRQTLGQGPEFLTYFQNEAQLEKSRLLSDRFSAERPKGSFSTLEIQRTEQGDSAMYLCASSLVGQATEAFFGQGTRLTVV.

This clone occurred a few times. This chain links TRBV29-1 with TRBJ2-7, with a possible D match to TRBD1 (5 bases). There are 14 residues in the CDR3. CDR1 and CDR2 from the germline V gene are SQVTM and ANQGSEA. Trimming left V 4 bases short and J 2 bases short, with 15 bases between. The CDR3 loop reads CSVVVGHPPYEQYF. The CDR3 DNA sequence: TGCAGCGTTGTCGTGGGGCACCCGCCCTACGAGCAGTACTTC.

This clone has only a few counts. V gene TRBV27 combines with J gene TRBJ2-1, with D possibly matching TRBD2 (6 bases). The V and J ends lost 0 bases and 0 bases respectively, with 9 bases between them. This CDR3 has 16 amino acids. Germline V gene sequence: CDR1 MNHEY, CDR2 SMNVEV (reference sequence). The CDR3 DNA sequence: TGTGCCAGCAGTTTATCGGGACTTCACTCCTACAATGAGCAGTTCTTC. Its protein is CASSLSGLHSYNEQFF.

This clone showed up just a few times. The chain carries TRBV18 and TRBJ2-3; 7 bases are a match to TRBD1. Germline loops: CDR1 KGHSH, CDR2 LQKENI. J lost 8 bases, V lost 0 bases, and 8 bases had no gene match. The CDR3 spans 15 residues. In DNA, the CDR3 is TGTGCCAGCTCACCACCCGACAGGGCACCGATTACGCAGTATTTT. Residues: CASSPPDRAPITQYF.

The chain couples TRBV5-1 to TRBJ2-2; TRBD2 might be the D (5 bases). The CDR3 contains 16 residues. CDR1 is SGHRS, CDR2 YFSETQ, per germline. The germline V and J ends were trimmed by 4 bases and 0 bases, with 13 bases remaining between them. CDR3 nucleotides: TGCGCCAGCAGCCCCGGGGATACTTCGAACACCGGGGAGCTGTTTTTT. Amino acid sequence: CASSPGDTSNTGELFF. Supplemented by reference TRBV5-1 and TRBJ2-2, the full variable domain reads KAGVTQTPRYLIKTRGQQVTLSCSPISGHRSVSWYQQTPGQGLQFLFEYFSETQRNKGNFPGRFSGRQFSNSRSEMNVSTLELGDSALYLCASSPGDTSNTGELFFGEGSRLTVL.

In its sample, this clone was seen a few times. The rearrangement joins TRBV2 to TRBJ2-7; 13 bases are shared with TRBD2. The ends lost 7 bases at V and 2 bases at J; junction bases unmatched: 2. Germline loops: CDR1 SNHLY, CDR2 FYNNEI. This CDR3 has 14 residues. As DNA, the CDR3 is TGTGCCAGCAAGGGACTAGCGGGGACCTACGAGCAGTACTTC. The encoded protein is CASKGLAGTYEQYF.

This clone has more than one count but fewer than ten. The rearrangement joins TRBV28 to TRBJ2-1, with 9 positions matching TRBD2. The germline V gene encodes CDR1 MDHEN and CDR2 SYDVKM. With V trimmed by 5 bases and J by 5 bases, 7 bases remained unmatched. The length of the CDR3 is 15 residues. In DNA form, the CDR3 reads TGTGCCAGCAGTCTCGGACTAGCGCTCAACAATGAGCAGTTCTTC. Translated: CASSLGLALNNEQFF. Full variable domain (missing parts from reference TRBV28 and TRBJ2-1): DVKVTQSSRYLVKRTGEKVFLECVQDMDHENMFWYRQDPGLGLRLIYFSYDVKMKEKGDIPEGYSVSREKKERFSLILESASTNQTSMYLCASSLGLALNNEQFFGPGTRLTVL.

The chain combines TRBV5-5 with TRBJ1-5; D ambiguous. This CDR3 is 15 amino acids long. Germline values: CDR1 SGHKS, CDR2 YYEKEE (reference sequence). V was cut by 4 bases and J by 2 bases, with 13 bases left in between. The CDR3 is CASSPGYGGNQPQHF. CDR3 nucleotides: TGTGCCAGCAGCCCGGGATACGGGGGCAATCAGCCCCAGCATTTT.

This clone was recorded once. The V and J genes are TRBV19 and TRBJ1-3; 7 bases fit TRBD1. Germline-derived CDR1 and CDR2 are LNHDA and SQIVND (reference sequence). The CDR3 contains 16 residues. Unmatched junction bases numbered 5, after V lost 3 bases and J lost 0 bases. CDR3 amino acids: CASSIRTGVSGNTIYF. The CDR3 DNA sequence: TGTGCCAGTAGTATCCGGACAGGTGTCTCTGGAAACACCATATATTTT.

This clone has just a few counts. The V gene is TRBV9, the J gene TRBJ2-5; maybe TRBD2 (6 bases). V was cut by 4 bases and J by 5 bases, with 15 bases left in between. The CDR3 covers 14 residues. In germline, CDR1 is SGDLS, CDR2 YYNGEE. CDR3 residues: CASSRPSVTETQYF. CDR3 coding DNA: TGTGCCAGCAGCCGACCTAGCGTTACTGAGACCCAGTACTTC.

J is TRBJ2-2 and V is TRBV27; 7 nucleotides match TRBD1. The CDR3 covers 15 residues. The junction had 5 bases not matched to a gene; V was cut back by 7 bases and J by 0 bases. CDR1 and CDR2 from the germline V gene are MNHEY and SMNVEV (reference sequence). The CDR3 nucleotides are TGTGCCAGCATATCCGGGACAGCGAACACCGGGGAGCTGTTTTTT. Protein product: CASISGTANTGELFF.

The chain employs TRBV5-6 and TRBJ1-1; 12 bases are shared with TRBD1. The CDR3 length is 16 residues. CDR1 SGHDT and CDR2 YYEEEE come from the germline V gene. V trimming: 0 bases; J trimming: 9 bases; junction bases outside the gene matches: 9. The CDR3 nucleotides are TGTGCCAGCAGCTTGGAAGGTGGGACAGGGGGCTTAAAAGCTTTCTTT. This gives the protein CASSLEGGTGGLKAFF.

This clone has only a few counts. This CDR3 reads CASSPPGMTEAFF. For the CDR3, the DNA is TGTGCCAGCAGCCCCCCAGGGATGACTGAAGCTTTCTTT. The chain is built from TRBV11-1 and TRBJ1-1, with D possibly being TRBD1 (5 bases). This CDR3 comprises 13 residues. Germline V gene data show CDR1 as SGHAT and CDR2 as FQDESV (reference sequence). V lost 5 bases, J lost 5 bases, and 12 bases lay in between.

The CDR3: CASSLQTGNTEAFF. The CDR3 DNA follows: TGCGCCAGCAGCCTCCAGACAGGGAACACTGAAGCTTTCTTT. The gene calls are TRBV5-1 and TRBJ1-1; a possible D gene is TRBD1 (6 bases). Trimming stripped 4 bases from V and 1 base from J, with 11 bases between. CDR3 size: 14 residues. Germline values: CDR1 SGHRS, CDR2 YFSETQ. Using reference TRBV5-1 and TRBJ1-1 for the parts outside the CDR3, the full variable domain is KAGVTQTPRYLIKTRGQQVTLSCSPISGHRSVSWYQQTPGQGLQFLFEYFSETQRNKGNFPGRFSGRQFSNSRSEMNVSTLELGDSALYLCASSLQTGNTEAFFGQGTRLTVV.

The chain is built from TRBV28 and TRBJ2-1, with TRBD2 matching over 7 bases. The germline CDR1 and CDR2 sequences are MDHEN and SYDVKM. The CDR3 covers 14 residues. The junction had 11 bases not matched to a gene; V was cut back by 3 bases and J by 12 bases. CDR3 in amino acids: CASSLSPRERGQFF. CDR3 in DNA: TGTGCCAGCAGTTTGTCCCCGCGGGAGAGAGGGCAGTTCTTC.